This T cell receptor beta chain emerged from a study of HIV-infected children after antiretroviral therapy interruption. About the research overall: Most children had recorded EBV and CMV exposure. Interruption-arm samples span weeks 0, 12, interruption end (24 or 48), and about 3 years post-study.

The TCR library was built from RNA with a 3' RACE protocol and unique molecular identifiers. TCRdb itself ran the 3' RACE reads through MiXCR, one entry per CDR3 protein. The table has approximately 4,400 distinct CDR3 sequences, under 5% seen once. Trimming took 1 base from V and 2 from J, leaving 8 bases between them. This CDR3 is built from 14 residues. The V gene's germline CDR1 is LGHDT and CDR2 YNNKEL (reference sequence). This clonotype turned up a few times. The treatment: PENTA 11 planned treatment interruption arm or continuous ART arm. The sample consisted of CD45RO+ CD8+ T cells from PBMCs, pooled from several time points, taken from a donor given antiretroviral therapy, either interrupted or continuous. Subset here: memory CD8+ CD45RO+ CD45RA- T cells. The receptor was isolated from a pool of human donors with HIV. V is TRBV3-1 and J is TRBJ2-5; D may be TRBD2 (6 bases). CDR3 in amino acids: CASSQAGLQETQYF. The DNA of the CDR3 is TGTGCCAGCAGCCAAGCCGGACTACAAGAGACCCAGTACTTC.